The 9 T cell receptor beta chains below all came from one sample that was sequenced in a study of cytomegalovirus exposure and HLA in healthy donors. It was with 60 Vbeta and 13 Jbeta primers that the PCR ran. Assay: immunoSEQ multiplex PCR; the TCRdb copy retains only in-frame clones and omits some. In the table there are about 140,000 clones, 61% of which are singletons. The specimen was PBMCs. Receptors were obtained from a male donor in good health and CMV-seronegative.

The chain joins TRBV6-1 to TRBJ2-1; 9 nucleotides agree with TRBD1. Losses at the gene ends were 6 bases for V and 6 bases for J; bases not matched to a gene: 9. The CDR3 consists of 15 residues. From germline, CDR1 is MNHNS and CDR2 SASEGT. CDR3 coding DNA: TGTGCCAGCAGACCCCCCGGGACAGGGATCAATGAGCAGTTCTTC. It translates to CASRPPGTGINEQFF.

The J gene is TRBJ2-4, the V gene TRBV5-1; 8 bases fit TRBD1. Germline assignment: CDR1 SGHRS and CDR2 YFSETQ. The CDR3 extends over 14 amino acids. V was pared by 4 bases and J by 5 bases, with 5 bases of the junction left unmatched. CDR3 residues: CASSTGQGENIQYF. CDR3 coding DNA: TGCGCCAGCAGCACAGGACAGGGAGAAAACATTCAGTACTTC.

The chain uses TRBV14 and TRBJ2-5; 12 nucleotides match TRBD2. CDR1 and CDR2 from the germline V gene are SGHDN and FVKESK. Trimming removed 4 bases from V and 5 bases from J; junction bases left unmatched: 8. This CDR3 is 16 amino acids long. The CDR3 DNA sequence: TGTGCCAGCAGCCCGACTCTAGCGGGGGGGCGCGAGACCCAGTACTTC. Its translation is CASSPTLAGGRETQYF.

The gene calls are TRBV5-4 and TRBJ2-5; a possible D gene is TRBD1 (7 bases). CDR1 and CDR2 from the germline V gene are SGHNT and YYREEE (reference sequence). The V gene lost 5 bases and the J gene lost 1 base, with 15 bases spanning the gap. The CDR3 loop spans 15 amino acids. The CDR3 DNA sequence: TGTGCCAGCAGGTCGGGGGACAGATTCCAAGAGACCCAGTACTTC. Amino acid sequence: CASRSGDRFQETQYF.

This clone appeared a few times. The J gene is TRBJ1-5, the V gene TRBV11-2, with D perhaps matching TRBD1 (5 bases). V was pared by 0 bases and J by 5 bases, with 5 bases between. This CDR3 region has 13 residues. Looked up from germline, CDR1 is SGHAT and CDR2 is FQNNGV. The CDR3 nucleotides read TGTGCCAGCAGCTTAGACAGGGATCAGCCCCAGCATTTT. Its translation: CASSLDRDQPQHF.

This clone was counted only a few times. The rearrangement joins TRBV6-5 to TRBJ1-5; D perhaps matches TRBD1 (5 bases). Per the germline V gene, CDR1 is MNHEY and CDR2 is SVGAGI. The CDR3 totals 15 residues. Trimming removed 0 bases at V and 3 bases at J, with 9 bases between. The CDR3 DNA is TGTGCCAGCAGTTACTCACAGGCCTCCAATCAGCCCCAGCATTTT. This codes for CASSYSQASNQPQHF.

The CDR3 loop is CASSTGQGSEKLFF. CDR3 DNA sequence: TGTGCCAGCAGCACGGGACAGGGAAGTGAAAAACTGTTTTTT. This chain joins TRBV9 and TRBJ1-4; 9 bases map to TRBD1. CDR3 length equals 14 residues. Germline V CDR1 and CDR2: SGDLS, YYNGEE. J gave up 7 bases and V 4 bases, and 5 bases lay outside the gene matches. Full variable domain (outside the CDR3, taken from reference TRBV9 and TRBJ1-4): DSGVTQTPKHLITATGQRVTLRCSPRSGDLSVYWYQQSLDQGLQFLIQYYNGEERAKGNILERFSAQQFPDLHSELNLSSLELGDSALYFCASSTGQGSEKLFFGSGTQLSVL.

J is TRBJ2-3 and V is TRBV30; 9 bases are a match to TRBD2. The CDR3 length is 16 residues. The germline CDR1 and CDR2 sequences are GTSNPN and SVGIG (reference sequence). J gave up 4 bases and V 2 bases, and 10 bases lay outside the gene matches. The CDR3 region is CAWSTDPGLAPDTQYF. The CDR3 region has the DNA TGTGCCTGGAGTACAGACCCGGGACTAGCCCCAGATACGCAGTATTTT.

Concerning this clone: This likely comes from a read error, as the CDR3 has no conserved phenylalanine or tryptophan at its end. The DNA is left out, because the CDR3 cannot be placed on it with certainty; the CDR3 is given as TCRdb lists it. The chain employs TRBV10-3 and TRBJ2-7; the table gives TRBD2 as D, unverified against the DNA. CDR1 is ENHRY, CDR2 SYGVKD, per germline. The CDR3 is made up of 13 amino acids, end residues included. CDR3 protein: CAISELLAGGRDI.